The source of this T cell receptor beta chain is a study of post-analysis software for immune sequencing data. Of note for this clonotype: Its target is not known.

Germline V lookup: CDR1 MNHNY, CDR2 SVGAGI (reference sequence). The CDR3 sequence is 12 residues long. Unique molecular identifiers featured in each of the TCR beta cDNA libraries. TCRdb re-derived calls from the PCR reads in MiXCR, one entry per CDR3 protein. The data hold roughly 400,000 distinct CDR3 sequences, with less than 40% observed a single time. Findings and caveats of the study: Five or six TRBV segments, TRBV5-6, TRBV5-1 and TRBV20-1 among them, were found more frequent in patients than controls. Clustering by F measure revealed strong co-clustering among samples prepared together in one batch.

The V gene is TRBV6-6, the J gene TRBJ2-5; 10 bases map to TRBD1. The better agreement between TRBJ2-7 and the DNA end casts doubt on the J call. Input material: blood. This sequence was found in a girl aged 2-9 years with multiple sclerosis. CDR3: CASDRGLGEQYF. The CDR3 bases are TGTGCCAGCGACAGGGGGCTGGGCGAGCAGTACTTC.